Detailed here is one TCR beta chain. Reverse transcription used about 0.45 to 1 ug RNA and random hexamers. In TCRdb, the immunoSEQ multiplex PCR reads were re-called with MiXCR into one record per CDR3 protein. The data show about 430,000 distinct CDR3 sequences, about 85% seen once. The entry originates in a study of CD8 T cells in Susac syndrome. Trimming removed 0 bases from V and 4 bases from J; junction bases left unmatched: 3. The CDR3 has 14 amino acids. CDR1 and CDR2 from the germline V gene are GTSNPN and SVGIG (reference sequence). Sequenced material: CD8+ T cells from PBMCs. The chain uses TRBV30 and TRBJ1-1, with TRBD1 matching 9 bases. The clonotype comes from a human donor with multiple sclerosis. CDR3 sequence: CAWSVGQGTTEAFF. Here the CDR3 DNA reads TGTGCCTGGAGTGTGGGACAGGGCACCACTGAAGCTTTCTTT.